These 29 T cell receptor beta chains were all obtained from the same sample, sequenced in a study of blood T cell repertoires in COVID-19. Using immunoSEQ multiplex PCR, the repertoire was profiled, and TCRdb retains in-frame clones only, with some absent. The sample has more than 300,000 clones; about 90% are singletons. Input material: PBMCs or T cells enriched from blood (not recorded which). The receptor source for this set is a man in his forties or fifties in a cohort exposed to, infected with or recovered from COVID-19 (not recorded which).

The genes are TRBV5-8 and TRBJ1-6, with 10 bases that match TRBD1. The trim removed 4 bases at V and 11 bases at J, leaving 6 bases unmatched. This CDR3 is 14 amino acids long. Germline values: CDR1 SGHTS, CDR2 YDEGEE. CDR3 DNA sequence: TGTGCCAGCAGCATTGGACAGGGGGGGACACCCCTCCACTTT. Protein product: CASSIGQGGTPLHF. Drawing the rest from reference TRBV5-8 and TRBJ1-6, the complete variable domain is EAGVTQSPTHLIKTRGQQATLRCSPISGHTSVYWYQQALGLGLQFLLWYDEGEERNRGNFPPRFSGRQFPNYSSELNVNALELEDSALYLCASSIGQGGTPLHFGNGTRLTVT.

V is TRBV27 and J is TRBJ1-2; tentative D call: TRBD1 (5 bases). V lost 7 bases and J 6 bases, leaving 18 bases between the germline ends. The germline V gene encodes CDR1 MNHEY and CDR2 SMNVEV (reference sequence). The CDR3 contains 14 residues. CDR3 protein: CASTVRMGEDGYTF. The CDR3 DNA reads as TGTGCCAGCACGGTCCGGATGGGGGAGGATGGCTACACCTTC.

This clone showed up just once. The CDR3 DNA reads TGTGCCAGCAGCGCGCGAATGGCGGGAGGAGAGACCCAGTACTTC. This encodes CASSARMAGGETQYF. The gene calls are TRBV7-8 and TRBJ2-5; 8 bases match TRBD2. Unmatched junction bases numbered 9, after V lost 5 bases and J lost 4 bases. Germline V CDR1 and CDR2: SGHVS, FQNEAQ. This CDR3 is 15 amino acids long.

This clone was seen only once. The chain has TRBV28 and TRBJ1-6, with D maybe TRBD1 (5 bases). CDR1 is MDHEN, CDR2 SYDVKM, per germline. The ends were cut back, 4 bases at V and 10 bases at J, with 17 bases in the middle. The CDR3 loop spans 15 amino acids. The CDR3 reads CASSSPGQGGSPLHF. CDR3 DNA: TGTGCCAGCAGTTCCCCCGGGCAGGGTGGATCACCCCTCCACTTT. Full variable domain (rest looked up from reference TRBV28 and TRBJ1-6): DVKVTQSSRYLVKRTGEKVFLECVQDMDHENMFWYRQDPGLGLRLIYFSYDVKMKEKGDIPEGYSVSREKKERFSLILESASTNQTSMYLCASSSPGQGGSPLHFGNGTRLTVT.

This clone was recorded only once. The chain couples TRBV21-1 to TRBJ1-1; no check of the table's D call, TRBD1, against the DNA was made. TRBV21-1 is described as a pseudogene. CDR3 length: 15 amino acids. CDR3 amino acids: CASSKEDTSSTEAFF. The CDR3 DNA is TGTGCCAGCAGCAAAGAGGACACAAGTAGCACTGAAGCTTTCTTT.

The chain joins TRBV5-6 to TRBJ2-7; 11 bases agree with TRBD2. V lost 1 base and J lost 3; bases outside the gene matches: 12. Germline assignment: CDR1 SGHDT and CDR2 YYEEEE. This CDR3 has 18 residues. In DNA, the CDR3 is TGTGCCAGCAGCTTGAAAGGGAACAATACTAGCGGGAGCTACGAGCAGTACTTC. It codes for CASSLKGNNTSGSYEQYF.

V usage is TRBV12-5 and J usage is TRBJ1-3; 7 nucleotides match TRBD1. Germline V gene data show CDR1 as LGHNT and CDR2 as FRNRAP. V shed 3 bases, J shed 2 bases, and the junction held 4 bases outside the gene matches. There are 15 residues in the CDR3. CDR3 DNA: TGTGCTAGTGGTTTTCCGACAGGGACTGGAAACACCATATATTTT. Protein sequence: CASGFPTGTGNTIYF.

This rearrangement joins TRBV3-1 (or the pseudogene TRBV3-2) to TRBJ2-7, with 8 bases aligning to TRBD1. CDR3 length: 15 amino acids. V trimming: 4 bases; J trimming: 4 bases; junction bases outside the gene matches: 9. Germline CDR1 reads LGHDT; CDR2 reads YNNKEL (reference sequence). This CDR3 reads CASSPYSGGGYEQYF. Here the CDR3 DNA reads TGTGCCAGCAGCCCGTACTCAGGGGGCGGGTACGAGCAGTACTTC.

This chain connects TRBV12-5 to TRBJ1-1; 8 bases fit TRBD1. Germline-derived CDR1 and CDR2 are LGHNT and FRNRAP. Losses at the gene ends were 6 bases for V and 2 bases for J; bases not matched to a gene: 14. The CDR3 extends over 17 amino acids. As DNA, the CDR3 is TGTGCTAGTGGCATGGGGTATGGGACAGGTGAAAACACTGAAGCTTTCTTT. Protein product: CASGMGYGTGENTEAFF.

V gene TRBV28 combines with J gene TRBJ1-2; D may be TRBD1 (6 bases). Trimming stripped 5 bases from V and 3 bases from J, with 13 bases between. Germline V gives CDR1 MDHEN, CDR2 SYDVKM. This CDR3 is 14 amino acids long. The CDR3, as DNA: TGTGCCAGCAGTGTACGGGGGGCCGACTATGGCTACACCTTC. Protein product: CASSVRGADYGYTF.

This chain joins TRBV19 and TRBJ1-2; TRBD1 is a possible D gene (6 bases). CDR1 LNHDA and CDR2 SQIVND come from the germline V gene (reference sequence). The CDR3 is 13 residues long. V was clipped by 4 bases and J by 8 bases, with 14 bases between them. Written as DNA, the CDR3 is TGTGCCAGTAGTACCCCAGGGGCCGGGGGCTACACCTTC. Translation gives CASSTPGAGGYTF.

The chain couples TRBV18 to TRBJ2-2; possible D gene TRBD1, 6 bases. Germline-derived CDR1 and CDR2 are KGHSH and LQKENI. This CDR3 has 15 amino acids. V gave up 2 bases and J gave up 3 bases, with 10 bases separating them. This CDR3 is CASSPMGADTGELFF. The CDR3 nucleotides read TGTGCCAGCTCACCAATGGGGGCTGACACCGGGGAGCTGTTTTTT.

J is TRBJ2-3 and V is TRBV5-4; 8 bases align to TRBD2. With 3 bases clipped from V and 3 bases from J, the junction kept 6 bases outside the gene matches. Germline loops: CDR1 SGHNT, CDR2 YYREEE (reference sequence). CDR3 length: 15 residues. CDR3 DNA: TGTGCCAGCAGCTCGGGAGGGTTGGGTACAGATACGCAGTATTTT. Protein sequence: CASSSGGLGTDTQYF.

The rearrangement joins TRBV4-1 to TRBJ1-4; D not resolved. CDR1 MGHRA and CDR2 YSYEKL come from the germline V gene. V lost 2 bases and J lost 6, with 7 bases in between. The CDR3 is 13 amino acids. The CDR3 protein is CASSQLQDEKLFF. As DNA, the CDR3 is TGCGCCAGCAGCCAACTTCAGGATGAAAAACTGTTTTTT.

The chain joins TRBV5-1 to TRBJ2-7; D might be TRBD1 (7 bases). V was clipped by 3 bases and J by 3 bases, with 13 bases between them. The CDR3 totals 14 residues. Looked up from germline, CDR1 is SGHRS and CDR2 is YFSETQ. The CDR3 nucleotides are TGCGCCAGCAGCTGGAGGGCAGGGGGCTACGAGCAGTACTTC. Translated, it gives CASSWRAGGYEQYF. Full variable domain (missing parts from reference TRBV5-1 and TRBJ2-7): KAGVTQTPRYLIKTRGQQVTLSCSPISGHRSVSWYQQTPGQGLQFLFEYFSETQRNKGNFPGRFSGRQFSNSRSEMNVSTLELGDSALYLCASSWRAGGYEQYFGPGTRLTVT.

The chain has TRBV7-9 and TRBJ1-5, with 7 bases that match TRBD1. J gave up 4 bases and V 5 bases, and 5 bases lay outside the gene matches. Germline lookup yields CDR1 SEHNR and CDR2 FQNEAQ (reference sequence). This CDR3 is built from 14 residues. This CDR3 is CASSQGQLNQPQHF. Written as DNA, the CDR3 is TGTGCCAGCAGCCAGGGACAGTTAAATCAGCCCCAGCATTTT. Together with reference TRBV7-9 and TRBJ1-5, the CDR3 gives the full variable domain: DTGVSQNPRHKITKRGQNVTFRCDPISEHNRLYWYRQTLGQGPEFLTYFQNEAQLEKSRLLSDRFSAERPKGSFSTLEIQRTEQGDSAMYLCASSQGQLNQPQHFGDGTRLSIL.

This clone was detected only a few times. The V call is TRBV29-1, the J call TRBJ2-7; TRBD1 agrees at 8 bases. V shed 7 bases and J 7 bases; nucleotides not matched to a gene: 9. Germline V gene data show CDR1 as SQVTM and CDR2 as ANQGSEA. The CDR3 has 12 amino acids. The CDR3 nucleotides read TGCAGCGCGGAGGCAGGGGGCGGGGAGCAGTACTTC. The encoded protein is CSAEAGGGEQYF.

V and J are TRBV7-8 and TRBJ1-2; the match to TRBD1 covers 7 bases. The CDR3 covers 17 residues. CDR1 and CDR2 from the germline V gene are SGHVS and FQNEAQ. Trimming removed 7 bases from V and 4 bases from J; junction bases left unmatched: 18. The CDR3 protein is CASIPGAHRGEGYGYTF. The DNA for the CDR3 is TGTGCCAGCATCCCTGGGGCTCACAGGGGTGAGGGCTATGGCTACACCTTC.

This clone was found a few times. The chain is built from TRBV5-1 and TRBJ2-1, with TRBD1 matching over 9 bases. V shed 0 bases, J shed 6 bases, and the junction held 10 bases outside the gene matches. In germline, CDR1 is SGHRS, CDR2 YFSETQ. The CDR3 has 17 residues. CDR3 DNA sequence: TGCGCCAGCAGCTTGGCGGGACAGGGTCCCCTTGGCAATGAGCAGTTCTTC. It codes for CASSLAGQGPLGNEQFF.

V is TRBV25-1 and J is TRBJ2-1, with a weak D call TRBD2 (6 bases). The germline CDR1 and CDR2 sequences are MGHDK and SYGVNS. V lost 7 bases, J lost 9 bases, and 19 bases lay in between. The CDR3 covers 14 residues. The CDR3 loop reads CASNPSRGHGEQFF. The CDR3 region has the DNA TGTGCCAGCAACCCATCGCGGGGCCACGGTGAGCAGTTCTTC.

The chain carries TRBV12-5 and TRBJ2-7, with TRBD1 identical over 9 bases. CDR3 length equals 16 residues. The germline gives CDR1 LGHNT, CDR2 FRNRAP. Trimming removed 7 bases from V and 4 bases from J; junction bases left unmatched: 14. CDR3 protein: CASVQALTGGSYEQYF. Here the CDR3 DNA reads TGTGCTAGTGTCCAAGCCTTGACAGGGGGAAGTTACGAGCAGTACTTC. The whole variable domain, remainder taken from reference TRBV12-5 and TRBJ2-7, is DARVTQTPRHKVTEMGQEVTMRCQPILGHNTVFWYRQTMMQGLELLAYFRNRAPLDDSGMPKDRFSAEMPDATLATLKIQPSEPRDSAVYFCASVQALTGGSYEQYFGPGTRLTVT.

The chain employs TRBV27 and TRBJ2-2; TRBD2 aligns across 7 bases. CDR3 length equals 16 residues. Trimming removed 6 bases from V and 5 bases from J; junction bases left unmatched: 12. Germline V gene data show CDR1 as MNHEY and CDR2 as SMNVEV (reference sequence). CDR3 protein: CASRGGRGSRTGELFF. The CDR3 coding sequence is TGTGCCAGCAGGGGGGGGAGGGGCAGCAGAACCGGGGAGCTGTTTTTT.

V gene TRBV12-5 combines with J gene TRBJ2-7, with 12 bases identical to TRBD2. Germline lookup yields CDR1 LGHNT and CDR2 FRNRAP. The CDR3 extends over 15 amino acids. V gave up 6 bases and J gave up 7 bases; unmatched junction bases: 10. The CDR3 bases are TGTGCTAGTGGGTCGACTAGCGGGAGCCCCTTGGAGCAGTACTTC. Its translation is CASGSTSGSPLEQYF.

This clone has ten or more counts. This chain connects TRBV6-5 to TRBJ2-2; D is perhaps TRBD1 (6 bases). The V gene's germline CDR1 is MNHEY and CDR2 SVGAGI. Trimming shortened V by 7 bases and J by 0 bases, and 12 bases separated the two germline ends. The CDR3 runs 15 residues. This chain's CDR3 is CASNKQGANTGELFF. In DNA form, the CDR3 reads TGTGCCAGCAACAAACAGGGAGCGAACACCGGGGAGCTGTTTTTT.

J is TRBJ2-7 and V is TRBV27; 8 bases map to TRBD2. J lost 6 bases, V lost 7 bases, and 11 bases had no gene match. The CDR3 loop spans 14 amino acids. Germline CDR1 and CDR2: MNHEY and SMNVEV (reference sequence). The CDR3 sequence is CASNQRRTSSEQYF. CDR3 DNA: TGTGCCAGCAACCAGAGAAGGACTAGCTCCGAGCAGTACTTC.

The chain joins TRBV18 to TRBJ2-7, with D perhaps matching TRBD1 (5 bases). Germline V gene data show CDR1 as KGHSH and CDR2 as LQKENI. The CDR3 totals 15 residues. The V gene lost 3 bases and the J gene lost 2 bases, with 14 bases spanning the gap. The CDR3 DNA follows: TGTGCCAGCTCACCTGACAGACGGACCACCTACGAGCAGTACTTC. It codes for CASSPDRRTTYEQYF.

This chain links TRBV30 with TRBJ1-4; a weak D match, TRBD1 (6 bases). Trimming removed 3 bases at V and 3 bases at J, with 14 bases between. This CDR3 comprises 15 residues. CDR1 GTSNPN and CDR2 SVGIG come from the germline V gene (reference sequence). In DNA form, the CDR3 reads TGTGCCTGGAGGGAAAAGGGACACCCTAATGAAAAACTGTTTTTT. Protein: CAWREKGHPNEKLFF.

The V gene is TRBV5-5, the J gene TRBJ2-2, with D unclear. Germline V CDR1 and CDR2: SGHKS, YYEKEE (reference sequence). The CDR3 loop spans 13 amino acids. Trimming removed 2 bases at V and 6 bases at J, with 8 bases between. CDR3 residues: CASSFRLAGELFF. DNA of the CDR3: TGTGCCAGCAGCTTTCGTCTAGCCGGGGAGCTGTTTTTT. Combining the CDR3 with reference TRBV5-5 and TRBJ2-2 gives the whole variable domain DAGVTQSPTHLIKTRGQQVTLRCSPISGHKSVSWYQQVLGQGPQFIFQYYEKEERGRGNFPDRFSARQFPNYSSELNVNALLLGDSALYLCASSFRLAGELFFGEGSRLTVL.

The chain carries TRBV7-9 and TRBJ1-1, with unresolved D. Germline-derived CDR1 and CDR2 are SEHNR and FQNEAQ (reference sequence). The CDR3 extends over 12 amino acids. The V end was cut by 2 bases, the J end by 7 bases, with 8 bases between. The CDR3 reads CASSLSAGEAFF. In DNA, the CDR3 is TGTGCCAGCAGCTTAAGTGCGGGTGAAGCTTTCTTT.